This T cell receptor (beta chain) was found in a study of blood T cell repertoires in COVID-19. Overall study context: Sources were T cells, B-cell-depleted T cells, or PBMCs; the material itself was cDNA or gDNA.

The protocol was immunoSEQ multiplex PCR, while the TCRdb copy is restricted to in-frame clones and leaves out a portion. The data hold hundreds of thousands of clones, with roughly 79% observed a single time. The V segment lost 5 bases and the J segment 5 bases; nucleotides outside the gene matches: 11. This CDR3 comprises 15 residues. The V gene's germline CDR1 is SGHVS and CDR2 FQNEAQ. The material sequenced was peripheral blood. V is TRBV7-8 and J is TRBJ1-2; the match to TRBD1 covers 7 bases. The receptor comes from a woman of 80 years or more with COVID-19, enrolled during active disease. The DNA for the CDR3 is TGTGCCAGCAGCCCGGTGGGACAGTCAAAGTATGGCTACACCTTC. Protein sequence: CASSPVGQSKYGYTF.